This passage covers 26 T cell receptor beta chains from one sample sequenced in a study of shared clonotypes between healthy human individuals. The table came from immunoSEQ multiplex PCR; TCRdb's copy has only in-frame clones and leaves some out. Counted here are about 1.1 million clones, more than 75% occurring once; the ten biggest clones make up approximately 0.52%. Sequenced sample: memory CD4+ T cells from PBMCs. The subset here: CD45RA-negative fraction. Every receptor here comes from a young man in good health. Some clones in this sample may be carry-over from other donors' samples.

The J gene is TRBJ2-7, the V gene TRBV2; 14 nucleotides line up with TRBD2. The CDR3 totals 16 residues. V trimming: 6 bases; J trimming: 6 bases; junction bases outside the gene matches: 10. CDR1 is SNHLY, CDR2 FYNNEI, per germline. The CDR3 nucleotides are TGTGCCAGCAGCGAGGGCCCGGGACTAGCGGGAGTCGAGCAGTACTTC. It is translated as CASSEGPGLAGVEQYF.

This clone was detected ten times or more. The J gene is TRBJ2-3, the V gene TRBV5-1; D remains unclear. Trimming shortened V by 2 bases and J by 9 bases, and 13 bases separated the two germline ends. There are 13 residues in the CDR3. Germline V CDR1 and CDR2: SGHRS, YFSETQ. The chain's CDR3 is CASSLKDPGTQYF. The CDR3 DNA is TGCGCCAGCAGCTTAAAGGACCCCGGGACGCAGTATTTT.

The chain employs TRBV11-2 and TRBJ2-3; TRBD2 might be the D (5 bases). CDR1 is SGHAT, CDR2 FQNNGV, per germline. CDR3 length equals 13 residues. The V gene lost 3 bases and the J gene lost 8 bases, with 12 bases spanning the gap. In DNA, the CDR3 is TGTGCCAGCAGCTTTCAACCCGAGGGTACGCAGTATTTT. Amino acids: CASSFQPEGTQYF. Based on the CDR3 plus reference TRBV11-2 and TRBJ2-3, the full variable domain is EAGVAQSPRYKIIEKRQSVAFWCNPISGHATLYWYQQILGQGPKLLIQFQNNGVVDDSQLPKDRFSAERLKGVDSTLKIQPAKLEDSAVYLCASSFQPEGTQYFGPGTRLTVL.

The rearrangement joins TRBV15 to TRBJ2-3, with 11 bases that match TRBD2. CDR1 is LNHNV, CDR2 YYDKDF, per germline (reference sequence). The CDR3 is 20 amino acids. The J segment lost 0 bases and the V segment lost 1 base, leaving 12 bases of the junction unmatched. CDR3 DNA sequence: TGTGCCACCAGCAGAGGGCTAGGGACTAGCGGATTGTCAAGCACAGATACGCAGTATTTT. Its protein is CATSRGLGTSGLSSTDTQYF.

Of note for this clone: This sequence may be a read error, since a much larger clone differs from it by one base. Other DNA sequences in the same sample also yield this CDR3. The chain joins TRBV2 to TRBJ1-5; no firm D call. Germline V gene data show CDR1 as SNHLY and CDR2 as FYNNEI. With 4 bases removed from V and 0 bases from J, the gap between germline ends came to 4 bases. The CDR3 is made up of 13 amino acids. The CDR3 DNA is TGTGCCAGCAGTGGGGATAGCAATCAGCCCCAGCATTTT. It is translated as CASSGDSNQPQHF.

This clone was counted many times. The genes are TRBV14 and TRBJ2-5; no reliable D call. V was shortened by 0 bases and J by 5 bases, with 10 bases between the two germline ends. The CDR3 has 14 residues. Germline V gives CDR1 SGHDN, CDR2 FVKESK. Here the CDR3 reads CASSQEGFLETQYF. CDR3 coding DNA: TGTGCCAGCAGCCAAGAGGGATTTTTGGAGACCCAGTACTTC. Looking up the rest from reference TRBV14 and TRBJ2-5 gives the full variable domain: EAGVTQFPSHSVIEKGQTVTLRCDPISGHDNLYWYRRVMGKEIKFLLHFVKESKQDESGMPNNRFLAERTGGTYSTLKVQPAELEDSGVYFCASSQEGFLETQYFGPGTRLLVL.

The chain joins TRBV9 to TRBJ2-3, with 9 bases aligning to TRBD2. CDR1 SGDLS and CDR2 YYNGEE come from the germline V gene. This CDR3 has 15 residues. Trimming at V came to 4 bases and at J to 8 bases, leaving 11 bases not matched to a gene. The CDR3 DNA follows: TGTGCCAGCAGCCCCGGGTCCTATAGCGGGGGTACGCAGTATTTT. Protein sequence: CASSPGSYSGGTQYF.

The chain combines TRBV2 with TRBJ2-5; TRBD2 aligns across 16 bases. Germline V lookup: CDR1 SNHLY, CDR2 FYNNEI. Trimming at V came to 6 bases and at J to 5 bases, leaving 15 bases not matched to a gene. CDR3 length equals 19 residues. Written as DNA, the CDR3 is TGTGCCAGCAGACCCGGGACTAGCGGGAGGGACCTCTCAGGGGAGACCCAGTACTTC. It codes for CASRPGTSGRDLSGETQYF.

V gene TRBV7-2 combines with J gene TRBJ2-7, with D perhaps TRBD1 or TRBD2 (5 bases each). The germline V gene has CDR1 SGHTA and CDR2 FQGNSA. V shed 3 bases and J shed 4 bases, with 19 bases lying between them. The CDR3 has 16 residues. In DNA, the CDR3 is TGTGCCAGCAGCTTCCAAGGGGAAGTCCCGGGGTACGAGCAGTACTTC. Encoded protein: CASSFQGEVPGYEQYF.

The chain joins TRBV9 to TRBJ2-5; 7 bases match TRBD1. CDR1 and CDR2 (germline): SGDLS, YYNGEE. The trim removed 3 bases at V and 5 bases at J, leaving 7 bases unmatched. This CDR3 contains 14 residues. The CDR3 coding sequence is TGTGCCAGCAGCGCGACAGGGCCTGGGGAGACCCAGTACTTC. It specifies CASSATGPGETQYF.

The chain combines TRBV18 with TRBJ2-7; TRBD2 aligns across 13 bases. CDR3 size: 15 residues. V was clipped by 6 bases and J by 6 bases; unmatched bases: 8. Germline V CDR1 and CDR2: KGHSH, LQKENI. DNA for the CDR3: TGTGCCAGCTCGCGAGGACTAGCGGGAGATGCCGAGCAGTACTTC. Encoded protein: CASSRGLAGDAEQYF. Filled out from reference TRBV18 and TRBJ2-7, the complete variable domain reads NAGVMQNPRHLVRRRGQEARLRCSPMKGHSHVYWYRQLPEEGLKFMVYLQKENIIDESGMPKERFSAEFPKEGPSILRIQQVVRGDSAAYFCASSRGLAGDAEQYFGPGTRLTVT.

This clone was counted a single time. J is TRBJ1-2 and V is TRBV28, with a tentative D call TRBD1 (5 bases). Germline V gives CDR1 MDHEN, CDR2 SYDVKM. The CDR3 runs 13 residues. V was shortened by 10 bases and J by 9 bases, with 21 bases between the two germline ends. CDR3 in amino acids: CANQPGRGERYTF. Written as DNA, the CDR3 is TGTGCCAACCAACCCGGACGGGGGGAGCGCTACACCTTC.

V is TRBV19 and J is TRBJ2-3, with 9 bases fitting TRBD2. V gave up 7 bases and J gave up 4 bases; unmatched junction bases: 12. Germline values: CDR1 LNHDA, CDR2 SQIVND (reference sequence). The CDR3 loop spans 16 amino acids. The chain's CDR3 is CASTSSGGRAADTQYF. The DNA of the CDR3 is TGTGCCAGTACCTCCTCGGGCGGGAGGGCCGCAGATACGCAGTATTTT.

The chain couples TRBV29-1 to TRBJ1-4; D possibly corresponds to TRBD1 (5 bases). Germline-derived CDR1 and CDR2 are SQVTM and ANQGSEA. The CDR3 is 14 amino acids. The V end lost 5 bases, the J end lost 5 bases, and 15 bases lay between the germline ends. The CDR3 DNA reads TGCAGCGTTAGGGGCATCGCGGGGAATGAAAAACTGTTTTTT. This encodes CSVRGIAGNEKLFF. Variable domain in full (rest from reference TRBV29-1 and TRBJ1-4): SAVISQKPSRDICQRGTSLTIQCQVDSQVTMMFWYRQQPGQSLTLIATANQGSEATYESGFVIDKFPISRPNLTFSTLTVSNMSPEDSSIYLCSVRGIAGNEKLFFGSGTQLSVL.

In nucleotides, the CDR3 is TGTGCCAGCAGCCGCACCGGGACCTCGGAAGAGACCCAGTACTTC. Its translation: CASSRTGTSEETQYF. The chain combines TRBV7-9 with TRBJ2-5; D is possibly TRBD1 or TRBD2 (5 bases each). The germline V gene has CDR1 SEHNR and CDR2 FQNEAQ (reference sequence). The CDR3 sequence is 15 residues long. V was cut by 5 bases and J by 3 bases, with 16 bases left in between. The whole variable domain, filled in from reference TRBV7-9 and TRBJ2-5, reads DTGVSQNPRHKITKRGQNVTFRCDPISEHNRLYWYRQTLGQGPEFLTYFQNEAQLEKSRLLSDRFSAERPKGSFSTLEIQRTEQGDSAMYLCASSRTGTSEETQYFGPGTRLLVL.

This clone was counted a single time. V and J are TRBV28 and TRBJ1-4; 10 bases map to TRBD1. The CDR3 runs to 14 residues. The ends lost 3 bases at V and 7 bases at J; junction bases unmatched: 2. Germline CDR1 reads MDHEN; CDR2 reads SYDVKM. The CDR3 here is CASSFRTGGEKLFF. The CDR3 DNA follows: TGTGCCAGCAGTTTCAGGACAGGGGGTGAAAAACTGTTTTTT. The whole variable domain, remainder taken from reference TRBV28 and TRBJ1-4, is DVKVTQSSRYLVKRTGEKVFLECVQDMDHENMFWYRQDPGLGLRLIYFSYDVKMKEKGDIPEGYSVSREKKERFSLILESASTNQTSMYLCASSFRTGGEKLFFGSGTQLSVL.

As to this clone: The sample has other DNA sequences that encode this CDR3 too. This rearrangement joins TRBV15 to TRBJ1-3, with D possibly TRBD1 on 5 matching bases. The CDR3 contains 15 residues. Germline CDR1 reads LNHNV; CDR2 reads YYDKDF (reference sequence). Trimming took off 0 bases at V and 4 bases at J, with 10 bases between the two ends. The CDR3 is CATSRDRGKGNTIYF. CDR3 in DNA: TGTGCCACCAGCAGAGATCGGGGGAAGGGAAACACCATATATTTT.

This clone was seen a few times. The CDR3 here is CASTPLAGGGNEQFF. The CDR3 coding sequence is TGTGCCAGCACCCCACTAGCGGGCGGGGGCAATGAGCAGTTCTTC. This chain uses TRBV27 with TRBJ2-1; 9 bases map to TRBD2. The CDR3 sequence is 15 residues long. CDR1 is MNHEY, CDR2 SMNVEV, per germline (reference sequence). V trimming: 7 bases; J trimming: 6 bases; junction bases outside the gene matches: 10.

V is TRBV7-2 and J is TRBJ2-1; unclear D gene. CDR1 and CDR2 (germline): SGHTA, FQGNSA. V lost 2 bases to trimming and J lost 9 bases, with 8 bases between them. This CDR3 contains 12 residues. The CDR3 sequence: CASSLYVGEQFF. The CDR3 DNA is TGTGCCAGCAGCTTATACGTCGGTGAGCAGTTCTTC.

The rearrangement joins TRBV6-1 to TRBJ1-5, with a weak D call TRBD1 (5 bases). V lost 3 bases and J 11 bases, leaving 17 bases between the germline ends. The CDR3 has 14 residues. The germline gives CDR1 MNHNS, CDR2 SASEGT. The CDR3 DNA sequence: TGTGCCAGCAGTGATGGGGCCCGGGGAATGGCCCAGCATTTT. Its translation is CASSDGARGMAQHF.

This clone was seen once. Other DNA variants within this sample encode the same CDR3. V and J are TRBV14 and TRBJ2-7; 9 bases align to TRBD2. There are 15 residues in the CDR3. Germline-derived CDR1 and CDR2 are SGHDN and FVKESK. J lost 2 bases, V lost 1 base, and 3 bases had no gene match. The CDR3 sequence is CASSQGLAGTYEQYF. Here the CDR3 DNA reads TGTGCCAGCAGCCAAGGGCTAGCGGGAACCTACGAGCAGTACTTC.

The chain carries TRBV12-2 and TRBJ2-6; the listed D gene, TRBD2, was not tested against the DNA. TRBV12-2 is termed a pseudogene. The CDR3 runs 19 residues. The CDR3 DNA sequence: TGTGCAAGTCGCTTAGCGAAAGCCGGGAGGGGATCTGGGGCCAACGTCCTGACTTTC. Residues: CASRLAKAGRGSGANVLTF.

The chain combines TRBV30 with TRBJ1-1; D may be TRBD1 (6 bases). CDR1 is GTSNPN, CDR2 SVGIG, per germline (reference sequence). Trimming took off 4 bases at V and 0 bases at J, with 12 bases between the two ends. The CDR3 sequence is 14 residues long. CDR3 nucleotide sequence: TGTGCCTGGAACGGGGGGGCTATGAACACTGAAGCTTTCTTT. It translates to CAWNGGAMNTEAFF.

CDR3 nucleotides: TGTGCCAGCAGTTACGAGATCGGGAACACTGAAGCTTTCTTT. This gives the protein CASSYEIGNTEAFF. This sequence joins TRBV6-6 and TRBJ1-1; D remains unclear. V was shortened by 2 bases and J by 1 base, with 8 bases between the two germline ends. Germline loops: CDR1 MNHNY, CDR2 SVGAGI (reference sequence). This CDR3 comprises 14 residues.

This clone was recorded only once. This chain links TRBV28 with TRBJ1-2, with D perhaps TRBD1 (5 bases). V was shortened by 5 bases and J by 5 bases, with 15 bases between the two germline ends. The CDR3 contains 14 residues. Germline V gene lookup returns CDR1 MDHEN and CDR2 SYDVKM. CDR3 loop: CASSNQGRIYGYTF. The DNA of the CDR3 is TGTGCCAGCAGTAATCAGGGTAGGATTTATGGCTACACCTTC.

The chain couples TRBV2 to TRBJ1-5, with 10 bases fitting TRBD1. V shed 8 bases, J shed 2 bases, and the junction held 15 bases outside the gene matches. Per germline, CDR1 SNHLY and CDR2 FYNNEI. The CDR3 sequence is 18 residues long. The CDR3 DNA reads TGTGCCAGCGCTAGGAGCGGACAGGGGGGATACGGCAATCAGCCCCAGCATTTT. Amino acids: CASARSGQGGYGNQPQHF.